This is a list of T cell receptor beta chains from one sample in a study of cytomegalovirus exposure and HLA in healthy donors. Measured with immunoSEQ multiplex PCR; TCRdb has only the in-frame clones, and not every one. The repertoire includes about 270,000 clones, 65% to 85% of them detected once, and approximately 2.3% sits in the top ten. Sequencing input: PBMCs. These receptors originate from a female donor in good health and CMV-seronegative. Both conserved end residues are part of each CDR3. Fields, in order: J gene, V gene, D gene, clone size, CDR3 DNA, CDR3 protein. The D gene is left open where the match is weak. Only some rows state a clone size, as once, few, many or a class for expanded clones.

TRBJ2-3 | TRBV30 | TRBD2 | - | TGTGCCGGTGGTGGGCTAGCGGGGAGAGATACGCAGTATTTT | CAGGGLAGRDTQYF
TRBJ2-1 | TRBV25-1 | TRBD2 | - | TGTGCCAGCAGTCTAGCGGGAGGGCCATACAATGAGCAGTTCTTC | CASSLAGGPYNEQFF
TRBJ2-7 | TRBV15 | - | - | TGTGCCACCAGCAGAGTACGGGGGAACTACGAGCAGTACTTC | CATSRVRGNYEQYF
TRBJ2-1 | TRBV19 | - | - | TGTGCCAGTAGTATACTAGGCGGGACCTTATACAATGAGCAGTTCTTC | CASSILGGTLYNEQFF
TRBJ1-1 | TRBV5-1 | - | few | TGCGCCAGCAGCTTGGCAGGGGATAACACTGAAGCTTTCTTT | CASSLAGDNTEAFF
TRBJ2-1 | TRBV29-1 | - | - | TGCAGCGTTGAGGAGTCCTACAATGAGCAGTTCTTC | CSVEESYNEQFF
TRBJ2-7 | TRBV5-1 | - | - | TGCGCCAGCAGCTTGGCAGGGGCGCAAGGGTACGAGCAGTACTTC | CASSLAGAQGYEQYF
TRBJ2-7 | TRBV7-6 | TRBD1 | few | TGTGCCAGCAGCTTGCTCCGGGACAGGGCCTACGAGCAGTACTTC | CASSLLRDRAYEQYF
TRBJ2-7 | TRBV5-1 | TRBD2 | - | TGCGCCAGCAGCCCACTTCCGACTAGCGGCTACGAGCAGTACTTC | CASSPLPTSGYEQYF
TRBJ2-1 | TRBV13 | - | - | TGTGCCAGCAGCCCCCGGGACAATGAGCAGTTCTTC | CASSPRDNEQFF
TRBJ2-7 | TRBV5-1 | - | - | TGCGCCAGCAGTAGGGGCCTCGAATATTTCTACGAGCAGTACTTC | CASSRGLEYFYEQYF
TRBJ2-1 | TRBV10-3 | TRBD2 | - | TGTGCCATCAGGTTGACTAGCGGGAATGAGCAGTTCTTC | CAIRLTSGNEQFF
TRBJ1-1 | TRBV10-3 | TRBD1 | few | TGTGCCATCAGACAGGGGTCGAACACTGAAGCTTTCTTT | CAIRQGSNTEAFF
TRBJ2-7 | TRBV27 | TRBD2 | few | TGTGCCAGCAGTTTTCTAGCGGGAGCCAACGAGCAGTACTTC | CASSFLAGANEQYF
TRBJ2-3 | TRBV7-9 | TRBD1 | - | TGTGCCAGCAGCCTAGGACAGGGAGACGATACGCAGTATTTT | CASSLGQGDDTQYF
TRBJ2-2 | TRBV5-1 | TRBD2 | - | TGCGCCAGCAGCTTGGGTCCTAGCGGGAGCGCGAACACCGGGGAGCTGTTTTTT | CASSLGPSGSANTGELFF
TRBJ2-1 | TRBV6-1 | - | few | TGTGCCAGCAGTGAGGCCAATGAGCAGTTCTTC | CASSEANEQFF
TRBJ2-3 | TRBV28 | TRBD1 | - | TGTGCCACCACGGGACAGCTAACAGATACGCAGTATTTT | CATTGQLTDTQYF
TRBJ2-3 | TRBV5-1 | TRBD1 | - | TGCGCCAGCAGCTTGTGGGGCCCCCCGACAGGGGTTCAAAGCACAGATACGCAGTATTTT | CASSLWGPPTGVQSTDTQYF
TRBJ2-2 | TRBV19 | - | - | TGTGCCAGTAGAAGCCAGGGGATTACCGGGGAGCTGTTTTTT | CASRSQGITGELFF
TRBJ2-7 | TRBV5-4 | TRBD2 | - | TGTGCCAGCAGCACGCTAGCGGGAGGGCCAAAGCAGTACTTC | CASSTLAGGPKQYF
TRBJ2-1 | TRBV19 | TRBD2 | - | TGTGCCAGTAGCCCCGGACTAGCTTACAATGAGCAGTTCTTC | CASSPGLAYNEQFF
TRBJ2-5 | TRBV12-2 | - | few | TGTGCAAGTCGCTTAGGTACAGCCGGTAAGACCCAGTACTTC | CASRLGTAGKTQYF
TRBJ2-1 | TRBV11-3 | - | - | TGTGCCAGCAGCCACGATGGGGGCTATAATGAGCAGTTCTTC | CASSHDGGYNEQFF
TRBJ2-1 | TRBV13 | TRBD2 | - | TGTGCCAGCAGCTTAGCGACTAGCGGTAGCTCCTACAATGAGCAGTTCTTC | CASSLATSGSSYNEQFF
TRBJ2-6 | TRBV5-6 | - | few | TGTGCCAGCAGCTTGGGTACCGCGGCCAGAGGAACTGGGGCCAACGTCCTGACTTTC | CASSLGTAARGTGANVLTF
TRBJ1-2 | TRBV5-5 | TRBD1 | - | TGTGCCAGCAGCGCGACAGGGGTCGGCTACACCTTC | CASSATGVGYTF
TRBJ2-7 | TRBV27 | - | few | TGTGCCAGCACCACCACAGGCGGCGAGCAGTACTTC | CASTTTGGEQYF
TRBJ1-2 | TRBV6-1 | - | medium-sized | TGTGCCAGCAGTGATACAGTGGGCTATGGCTACACCTTC | CASSDTVGYGYTF
TRBJ2-5 | TRBV7-7 | - | once | TGTGCTAGCAGCTCGGGGGAGACCCAGTACTTC | CASSSGETQYF
TRBJ1-2 | TRBV6-1 | - | - | TGTGCCAGCAGTGCGACACCCCGATTGGGCAGTCAGGGAGGCTACACCTTC | CASSATPRLGSQGGYTF
TRBJ2-6 | TRBV30 | TRBD2 | - | TGTGCCTGGAGTGTGGGGAGGGCTGGGGCCAACGTCCTGACTTTC | CAWSVGRAGANVLTF
TRBJ2-7 | TRBV25-1 | TRBD2 | - | TGTGCCAGCAGTCCAGCGGGAGAAAATTCTCGGTACTTC | CASSPAGENSRYF
TRBJ2-3 | TRBV5-6 | - | - | TGTGCCAGCATACCGACCACAGAGGGAGATACGCAGTATTTT | CASIPTTEGDTQYF
TRBJ1-1 | TRBV27 | TRBD1 | once | TGTGCCAGCAGTTTGCAGGGGGCCCAGAACACTGAAGCTTTCTTT | CASSLQGAQNTEAFF
TRBJ1-2 | TRBV15 | TRBD1 | - | TGTGCCACCAGCAGAGATCTGCAGGGGGCGGGCTATGGCTACACCTTC | CATSRDLQGAGYGYTF
TRBJ2-2 | TRBV5-1 | TRBD2 | few | TGCGCCAGCCGTATGACTAGCGGGAACACCGGGGAGCTGTTTTTT | CASRMTSGNTGELFF
TRBJ2-1 | TRBV9 | TRBD2 | - | TGTGCCAGCGCTAGCGGTTCCTACAATGAGCAGTTCTTC | CASASGSYNEQFF
TRBJ1-5 | TRBV5-1 | - | - | TGCGCCAGCAGCTTGGTAAGCGGGAATCAGCCCCAGCATTTT | CASSLVSGNQPQHF
TRBJ1-2 | TRBV19 | TRBD1 | - | TGTGCCAGTAGCGCCTCGGGACAGGGGAAGTTTGGCTACACCTTC | CASSASGQGKFGYTF
TRBJ2-1 | TRBV5-6 | TRBD2 | - | TGTGCCAGCAGGTCGCGGGAGGACTACAATGAGCAGTTCTTC | CASRSREDYNEQFF
TRBJ2-7 | TRBV25-1 | TRBD1 | - | TGTGCCAGCAGTGAATGGGGACAGTTTTCCCACGAGCAGCACTTC | CASSEWGQFSHEQHF
TRBJ2-1 | TRBV7-8 | TRBD1 | - | TGTGCCAGCAGGGGAGGGACAGGGCATTACAATGAGCAGTTCTTC | CASRGGTGHYNEQFF
TRBJ1-3 | TRBV9 | TRBD1 | few | TGTGCCAGCAGCGCGGACAGGGTTTCCTCTGGAAACACCATATATTTT | CASSADRVSSGNTIYF